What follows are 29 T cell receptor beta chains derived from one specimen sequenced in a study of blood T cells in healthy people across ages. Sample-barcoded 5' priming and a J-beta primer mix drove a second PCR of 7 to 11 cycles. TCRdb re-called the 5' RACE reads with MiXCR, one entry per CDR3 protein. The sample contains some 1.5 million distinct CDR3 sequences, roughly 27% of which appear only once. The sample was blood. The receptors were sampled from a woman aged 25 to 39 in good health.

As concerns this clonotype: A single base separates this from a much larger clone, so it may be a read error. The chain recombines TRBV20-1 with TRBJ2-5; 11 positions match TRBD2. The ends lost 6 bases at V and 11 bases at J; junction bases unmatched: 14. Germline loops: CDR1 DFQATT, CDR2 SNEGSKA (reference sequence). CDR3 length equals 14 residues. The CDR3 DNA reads TGCAGTGCGGGCGGGACTAGCGGATCCTACGGGCAGTACTTC. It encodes CSAGGTSGSYGQYF.

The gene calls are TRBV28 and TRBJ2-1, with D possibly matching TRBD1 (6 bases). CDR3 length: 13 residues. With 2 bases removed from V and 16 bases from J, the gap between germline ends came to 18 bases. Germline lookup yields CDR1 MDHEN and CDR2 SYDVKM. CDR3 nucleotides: TGTGCCAGCAGTTTAAGATCTAATACGGGACATTTCTTC. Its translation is CASSLRSNTGHFF.

This CDR3 is CASSYGTGGEYNEQFF. In nucleotides, the CDR3 is TGTGCCAGCAGTTACGGAACGGGGGGGGAATACAATGAGCAGTTCTTC. This chain uses TRBV6-5 with TRBJ2-1, with 8 bases fitting TRBD2. The V gene's germline CDR1 is MNHEY and CDR2 SVGAGI. There are 16 residues in the CDR3. J lost 4 bases, V lost 2 bases, and 7 bases had no gene match.

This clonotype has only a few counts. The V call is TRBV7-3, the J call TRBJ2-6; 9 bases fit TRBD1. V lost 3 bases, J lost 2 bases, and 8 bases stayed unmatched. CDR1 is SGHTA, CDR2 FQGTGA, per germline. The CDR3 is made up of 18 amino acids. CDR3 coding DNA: TGTGCCAGCAGCTTCCGGGGACAGGGCGCCACTGGGGCCAACGTCCTGACTTTC. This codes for CASSFRGQGATGANVLTF.

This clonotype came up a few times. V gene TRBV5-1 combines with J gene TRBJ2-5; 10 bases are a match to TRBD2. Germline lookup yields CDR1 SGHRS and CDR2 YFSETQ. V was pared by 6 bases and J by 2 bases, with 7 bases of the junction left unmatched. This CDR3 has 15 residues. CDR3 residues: CASNSGGTTQETQYF. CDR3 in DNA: TGCGCCAGCAATAGCGGGGGGACGACTCAAGAGACCCAGTACTTC.

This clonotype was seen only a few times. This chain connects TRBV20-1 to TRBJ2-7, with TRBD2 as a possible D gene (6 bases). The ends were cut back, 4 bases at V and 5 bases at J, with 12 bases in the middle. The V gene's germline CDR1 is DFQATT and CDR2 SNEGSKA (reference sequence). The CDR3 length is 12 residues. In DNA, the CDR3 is TGCAGTGCTATCGGGACTGGGGACGAGCAGTACTTC. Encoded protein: CSAIGTGDEQYF.

The CDR3 loop is CSASISATEAFF. CDR3 sequence (DNA): TGCAGTGCTAGTATTTCTGCGACTGAAGCTTTCTTT. This rearrangement joins TRBV20-1 to TRBJ1-1; no firm D call. The CDR3 spans 12 residues. Germline assignment: CDR1 DFQATT and CDR2 SNEGSKA (reference sequence). V lost 3 bases and J 5 bases, leaving 10 bases between the germline ends.

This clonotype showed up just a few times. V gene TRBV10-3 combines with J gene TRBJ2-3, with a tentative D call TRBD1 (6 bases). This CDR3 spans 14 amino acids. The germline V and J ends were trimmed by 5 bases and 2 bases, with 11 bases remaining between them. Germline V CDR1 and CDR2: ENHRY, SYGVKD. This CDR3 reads CAISQGRNTDTQYF. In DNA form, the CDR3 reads TGTGCCATCAGTCAGGGGCGGAACACAGATACGCAGTATTTT.

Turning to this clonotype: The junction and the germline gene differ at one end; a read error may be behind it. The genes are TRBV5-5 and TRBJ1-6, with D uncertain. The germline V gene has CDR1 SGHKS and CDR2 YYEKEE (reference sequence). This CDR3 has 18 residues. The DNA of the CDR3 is TGTGCCAGCAGCTTGAAGGGTGGCAGTAGCTCCTATAATTCACCCCCCCACTTT. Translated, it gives CASSLKGGSSSYNSPPHF.

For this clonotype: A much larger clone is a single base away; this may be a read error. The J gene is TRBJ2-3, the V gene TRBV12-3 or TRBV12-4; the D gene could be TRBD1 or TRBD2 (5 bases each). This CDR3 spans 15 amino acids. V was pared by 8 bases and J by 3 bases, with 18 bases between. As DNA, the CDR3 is TGTGCCAGCGGTGGGGGACCCGGACCTACAGATACGCAGTATTTT. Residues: CASGGGPGPTDTQYF.

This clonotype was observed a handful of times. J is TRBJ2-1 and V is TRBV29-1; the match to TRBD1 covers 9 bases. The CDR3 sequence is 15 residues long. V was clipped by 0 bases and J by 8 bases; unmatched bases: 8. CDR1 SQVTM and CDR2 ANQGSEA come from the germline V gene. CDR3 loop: CSVEERTGANDEQFF. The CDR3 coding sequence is TGCAGCGTTGAAGAGAGGACAGGGGCTAACGATGAGCAGTTCTTC.

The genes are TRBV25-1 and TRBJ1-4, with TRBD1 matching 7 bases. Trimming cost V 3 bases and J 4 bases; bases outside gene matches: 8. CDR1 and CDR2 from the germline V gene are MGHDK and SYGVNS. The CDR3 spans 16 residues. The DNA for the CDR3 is TGTGCCAGCAGTGAGCAAGGGGGACAGTATAATGAAAAACTGTTTTTT. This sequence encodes CASSEQGGQYNEKLFF.

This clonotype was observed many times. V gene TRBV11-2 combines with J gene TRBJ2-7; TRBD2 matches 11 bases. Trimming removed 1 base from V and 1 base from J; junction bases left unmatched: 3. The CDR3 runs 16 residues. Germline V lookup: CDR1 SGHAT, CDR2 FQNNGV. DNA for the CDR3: TGTGCCAGCAGCTTAGGACTAGCGGGAAATTCCTACGAGCAGTACTTC. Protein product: CASSLGLAGNSYEQYF.

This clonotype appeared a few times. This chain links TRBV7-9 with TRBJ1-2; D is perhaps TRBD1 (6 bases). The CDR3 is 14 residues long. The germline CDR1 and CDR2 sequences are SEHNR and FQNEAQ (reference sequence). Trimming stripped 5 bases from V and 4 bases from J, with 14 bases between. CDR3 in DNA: TGTGCCAGCAGCCCGAGCGGACAGTCCTATGGCTACACCTTC. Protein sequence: CASSPSGQSYGYTF.

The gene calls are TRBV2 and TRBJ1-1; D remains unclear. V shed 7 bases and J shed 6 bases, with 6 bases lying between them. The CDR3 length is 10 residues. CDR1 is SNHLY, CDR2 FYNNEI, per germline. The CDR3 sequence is CASICAEAFF. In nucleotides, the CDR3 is TGTGCCAGCATTTGTGCTGAAGCTTTCTTT.

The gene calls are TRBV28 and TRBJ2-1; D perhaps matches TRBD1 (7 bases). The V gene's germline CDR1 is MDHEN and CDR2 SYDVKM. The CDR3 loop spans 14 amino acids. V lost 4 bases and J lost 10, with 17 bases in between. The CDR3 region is CASSSGDSRLEQFF. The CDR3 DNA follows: TGTGCCAGCAGTTCGGGGGACAGCAGACTCGAGCAGTTCTTC. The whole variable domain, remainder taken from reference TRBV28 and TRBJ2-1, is DVKVTQSSRYLVKRTGEKVFLECVQDMDHENMFWYRQDPGLGLRLIYFSYDVKMKEKGDIPEGYSVSREKKERFSLILESASTNQTSMYLCASSSGDSRLEQFFGPGTRLTVL.

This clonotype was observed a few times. The CDR3 nucleotides read TGTGCCAGCGCAACGACGGCGGATGAAAAACTGTTTTTT. This gives the protein CASATTADEKLFF. The chain uses TRBV7-6 and TRBJ1-4; D is uncertain. The germline V gene has CDR1 SGHVS and CDR2 FNYEAQ. V was cut by 8 bases and J by 6 bases, with 13 bases left in between. The CDR3 runs 13 residues. Looking up the rest from reference TRBV7-6 and TRBJ1-4 gives the full variable domain: GAGVSQSPRYKVTKRGQDVALRCDPISGHVSLYWYRQALGQGPEFLTYFNYEAQQDKSGLPNDRFSAERPEGSISTLTIQRTEQRDSAMYRCASATTADEKLFFGSGTQLSVL.

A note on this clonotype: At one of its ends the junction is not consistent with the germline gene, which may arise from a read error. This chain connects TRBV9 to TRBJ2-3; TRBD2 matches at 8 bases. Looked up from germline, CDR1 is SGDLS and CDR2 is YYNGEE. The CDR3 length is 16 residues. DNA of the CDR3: TGTGCCAGCAGCGATTCGACTAGCGAGAAATTAGATATGCAGTATTTT. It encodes CASSDSTSEKLDMQYF.

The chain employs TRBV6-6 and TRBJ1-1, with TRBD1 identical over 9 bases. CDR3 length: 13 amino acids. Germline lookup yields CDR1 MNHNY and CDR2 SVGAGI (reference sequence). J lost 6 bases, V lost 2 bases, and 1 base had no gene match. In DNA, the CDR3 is TGTGCCAGCAGTTACGGACAGGGGCCTGAAGCTTTCTTT. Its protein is CASSYGQGPEAFF.

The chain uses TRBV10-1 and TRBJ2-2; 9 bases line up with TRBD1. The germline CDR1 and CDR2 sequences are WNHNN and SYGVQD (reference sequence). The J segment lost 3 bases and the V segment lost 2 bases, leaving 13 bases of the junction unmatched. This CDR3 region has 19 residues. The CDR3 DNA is TGCGCCAGCAGTGAGAGATCGCCCGGGACAGGGAGGGACACCGGGGAGCTGTTTTTT. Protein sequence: CASSERSPGTGRDTGELFF.

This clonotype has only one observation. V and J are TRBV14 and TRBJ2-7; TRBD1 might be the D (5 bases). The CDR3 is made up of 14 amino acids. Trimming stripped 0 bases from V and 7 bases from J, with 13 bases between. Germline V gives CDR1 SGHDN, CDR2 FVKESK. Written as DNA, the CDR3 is TGTGCCAGCAGCCAAGATTTAGGGGCTCGGGAGCAGTACTTC. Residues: CASSQDLGAREQYF.

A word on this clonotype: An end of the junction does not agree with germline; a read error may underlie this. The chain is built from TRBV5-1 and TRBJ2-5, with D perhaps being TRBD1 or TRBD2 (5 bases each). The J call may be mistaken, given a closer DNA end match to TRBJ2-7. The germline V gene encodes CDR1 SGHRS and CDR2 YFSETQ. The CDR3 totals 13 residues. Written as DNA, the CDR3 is TGCGTCAGCGGCTCCCCAGGGTCCGGCGAGCAGTACTTC. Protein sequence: CVSGSPGSGEQYF.

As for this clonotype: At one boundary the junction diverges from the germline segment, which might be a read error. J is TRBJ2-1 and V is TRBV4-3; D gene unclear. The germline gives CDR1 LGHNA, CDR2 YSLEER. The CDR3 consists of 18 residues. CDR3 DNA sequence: TGCGCCAGCAGCCCCTTCGAAGGACCCTACGGCTCCTACAATAAGCAGTTCTTC. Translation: CASSPFEGPYGSYNKQFF.

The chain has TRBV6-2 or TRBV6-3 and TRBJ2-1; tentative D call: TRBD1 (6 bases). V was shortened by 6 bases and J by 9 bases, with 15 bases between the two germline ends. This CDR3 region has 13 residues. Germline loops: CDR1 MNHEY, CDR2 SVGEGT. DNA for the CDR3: TGTGCCAGCAGCCCAACAAACAGGGCTGAGCAGTTCTTC. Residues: CASSPTNRAEQFF.

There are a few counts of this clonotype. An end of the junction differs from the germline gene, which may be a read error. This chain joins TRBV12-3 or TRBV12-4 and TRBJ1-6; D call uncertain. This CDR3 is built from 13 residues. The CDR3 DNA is TGTGCCGGCAGTTTAAATGCCGGGCGACCCCTCCACTTT. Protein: CAGSLNAGRPLHF.

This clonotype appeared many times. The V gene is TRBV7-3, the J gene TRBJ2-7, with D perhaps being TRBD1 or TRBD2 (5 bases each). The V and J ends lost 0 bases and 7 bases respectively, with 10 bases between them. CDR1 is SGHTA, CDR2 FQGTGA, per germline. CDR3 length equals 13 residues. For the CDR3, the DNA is TGTGCCAGCAGCTTAACCGGCAGGGAGGAGCAGTACTTC. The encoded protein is CASSLTGREEQYF.

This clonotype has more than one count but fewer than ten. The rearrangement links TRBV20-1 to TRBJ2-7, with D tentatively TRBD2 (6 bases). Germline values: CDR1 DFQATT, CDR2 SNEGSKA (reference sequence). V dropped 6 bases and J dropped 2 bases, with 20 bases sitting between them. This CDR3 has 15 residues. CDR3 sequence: CSATSSAMGTYEQYF. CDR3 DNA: TGCAGTGCGACTTCTAGCGCCATGGGCACCTACGAGCAGTACTTC.

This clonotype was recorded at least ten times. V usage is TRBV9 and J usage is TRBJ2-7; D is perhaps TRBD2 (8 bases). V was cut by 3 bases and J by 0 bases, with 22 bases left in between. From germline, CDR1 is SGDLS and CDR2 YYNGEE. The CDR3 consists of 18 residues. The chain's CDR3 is CASSASGFWDSVSYEQYF. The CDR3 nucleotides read TGTGCCAGCAGCGCTAGCGGGTTTTGGGACAGTGTCTCCTACGAGCAGTACTTC.

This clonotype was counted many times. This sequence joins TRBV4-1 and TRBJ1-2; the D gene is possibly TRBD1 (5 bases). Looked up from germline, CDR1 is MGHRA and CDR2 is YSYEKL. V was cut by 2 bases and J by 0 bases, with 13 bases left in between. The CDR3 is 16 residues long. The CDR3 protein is CASSQMGGATNYGYTF. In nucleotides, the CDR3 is TGCGCCAGCAGCCAAATGGGAGGGGCGACTAACTATGGCTACACCTTC.